Each of the 17 T cell receptor beta chains below was sequenced from the same sample in a study of blood T cell repertoires in COVID-19. Produced via immunoSEQ multiplex PCR; TCRdb's table is partial and in-frame only. The data show about 320,000 clones, about 83% seen once. Sequences were obtained from peripheral blood. These receptors were collected from a woman in her forties or fifties with acute or convalescent COVID-19.

The gene calls are TRBV14 and TRBJ1-1; the D is unclear. Germline V gene lookup returns CDR1 SGHDN and CDR2 FVKESK. V lost 2 bases and J lost 1, with 8 bases in between. The CDR3 contains 14 residues. In DNA, the CDR3 is TGTGCCAGCAGCCAAATCCAAAAGAACACTGAAGCTTTCTTT. Protein sequence: CASSQIQKNTEAFF.

J is TRBJ1-6 and V is TRBV28, with 7 bases identical to TRBD1. The CDR3 loop spans 14 amino acids. The trim removed 6 bases at V and 7 bases at J, leaving 6 bases unmatched. Germline values: CDR1 MDHEN, CDR2 SYDVKM. The CDR3 loop reads CASRMDRWNSPLHF. In DNA, the CDR3 is TGTGCCAGCAGAATGGACAGGTGGAATTCACCCCTCCACTTT.

V and J are TRBV5-1 and TRBJ2-7, with TRBD1 matching 8 bases. Trimming at V came to 4 bases and at J to 0 bases, leaving 9 bases not matched to a gene. CDR3 size: 16 residues. CDR1 is SGHRS and CDR2 is YFSETQ in the germline V gene. CDR3 sequence: CASSVPTGAHSYEQYF. Here the CDR3 DNA reads TGCGCCAGCAGCGTGCCGACAGGGGCCCACTCCTACGAGCAGTACTTC.

This clone was counted between two and nine times. The J gene is TRBJ1-2, the V gene TRBV19; D might be TRBD1 (6 bases). Germline CDR1 LNHDA, CDR2 SQIVND (reference sequence). The V gene lost 8 bases and the J gene lost 7 bases, with 11 bases spanning the gap. The CDR3 consists of 11 residues. CDR3 region: CASYRDSGYTF. The CDR3 region has the DNA TGTGCCAGTTACAGGGATTCTGGCTACACCTTC.

This clone was picked up one time. The gene calls are TRBV5-4 and TRBJ1-2, with D tentatively TRBD1 (6 bases). This CDR3 is 15 amino acids long. Trimming removed 0 bases at V and 0 bases at J, with 9 bases between. Germline values: CDR1 SGHNT, CDR2 YYREEE (reference sequence). CDR3 region: CASSLAGGPNYGYTF. As DNA, the CDR3 is TGTGCCAGCAGCTTGGCGGGGGGGCCTAACTATGGCTACACCTTC.

A few counts support this clone. The chain recombines TRBV27 with TRBJ2-1, with 9 nucleotides matching TRBD2. The V and J ends lost 6 bases and 0 bases, in that order; junction bases with no gene match: 27. The germline V gene has CDR1 MNHEY and CDR2 SMNVEV (reference sequence). The CDR3 extends over 23 amino acids. The CDR3 DNA follows: TGTGCCAGCAGACAATTCCCGCGGTTTGGCTTTAGAGAGCGGGAGGACTCCTACAATGAGCAGTTCTTC. It yields the protein CASRQFPRFGFREREDSYNEQFF.

The chain links TRBV3-1 (or the pseudogene TRBV3-2) to TRBJ2-3; 8 nucleotides line up with TRBD1. The CDR3 is 15 residues long. V was pared by 1 base and J by 1 base, with 1 base of the junction left unmatched. CDR1 is LGHDT and CDR2 is YNNKEL in the germline V gene (reference sequence). The CDR3 DNA follows: TGTGCCAGCAGCCAAGCGGGACAGGGCACAGATACGCAGTATTTT. It specifies CASSQAGQGTDTQYF.

The gene calls are TRBV15 and TRBJ2-3; the D gene is possibly TRBD1 (5 bases). This CDR3 spans 17 amino acids. V lost 0 bases to trimming and J lost 1 base, with 14 bases between them. The germline CDR1 and CDR2 sequences are LNHNV and YYDKDF (reference sequence). Here the CDR3 reads CATSRDNRVGGTDTQYF. CDR3 bases: TGTGCCACCAGCAGAGATAATAGGGTAGGGGGCACAGATACGCAGTATTTT.

J is TRBJ2-5 and V is TRBV11-2; 9 positions match TRBD2. Looked up from germline, CDR1 is SGHAT and CDR2 is FQNNGV. Trimming at V came to 8 bases and at J to 5 bases, leaving 6 bases not matched to a gene. The CDR3 covers 13 residues. The chain's CDR3 is CASQREVYETQYF. The CDR3, as DNA: TGTGCCAGCCAGCGGGAGGTCTATGAGACCCAGTACTTC.

This clone was detected only a few times. The gene calls are TRBV3-1 (or the pseudogene TRBV3-2) and TRBJ1-1; D gene uncertain. Germline V gives CDR1 LGHDT, CDR2 YNNKEL (reference sequence). The CDR3 sequence is 13 residues long. Trimming removed 5 bases at V and 5 bases at J, with 12 bases between. CDR3 sequence reads: CASSSRRDTEAFF. The CDR3 bases are TGTGCCAGCAGCTCTCGGAGGGATACTGAAGCTTTCTTT.

The rearrangement links TRBV19 to TRBJ1-2; D remains ambiguous. The CDR3 length is 14 residues. Per germline, CDR1 LNHDA and CDR2 SQIVND (reference sequence). Trimming removed 5 bases at V and 0 bases at J, with 10 bases between. The CDR3 nucleotides are TGTGCCAGTAGTGTCGCGGGGACTAACTATGGCTACACCTTC. This translates into CASSVAGTNYGYTF.

This rearrangement joins TRBV5-4 to TRBJ1-1; D may be TRBD1 (6 bases). CDR1 is SGHNT, CDR2 YYREEE, per germline (reference sequence). The CDR3 consists of 14 residues. V was pared by 4 bases and J by 7 bases, with 17 bases between. Here the CDR3 DNA reads TGTGCCAGCAGCCGGACAGAGGCTCCTAATGAAGCTTTCTTT. Its translation is CASSRTEAPNEAFF. Filled out from reference TRBV5-4 and TRBJ1-1, the complete variable domain reads ETGVTQSPTHLIKTRGQQVTLRCSSQSGHNTVSWYQQALGQGPQFIFQYYREEENGRGNFPPRFSGLQFPNYSSELNVNALELDDSALYLCASSRTEAPNEAFFGQGTRLTVV.

The table lists this clone with a count of one. This chain uses TRBV29-1 with TRBJ2-7; 11 nucleotides line up with TRBD2. With V trimmed by 0 bases and J by 3 bases, 4 bases remained unmatched. The CDR3 is 15 amino acids. Per germline, CDR1 SQVTM and CDR2 ANQGSEA. Here the CDR3 DNA reads TGCAGCGTTGAAGACCCGCTAGCGGGAGGCTACGAGCAGTACTTC. Encoded protein: CSVEDPLAGGYEQYF.

The chain uses TRBV7-2 and TRBJ2-7; 14 positions match TRBD2. CDR1 SGHTA and CDR2 FQGNSA come from the germline V gene. Unmatched junction bases numbered 3, after V lost 1 base and J lost 4 bases. This CDR3 comprises 16 residues. CDR3 nucleotide sequence: TGTGCCAGCAGCTTAGATGGGACTAGCGGGAGATACGAGCAGTACTTC. Translation gives CASSLDGTSGRYEQYF.

The rearrangement links TRBV28 to TRBJ2-1; D is perhaps TRBD2 (7 bases). The CDR3 has 16 amino acids. V was pared by 5 bases and J by 10 bases, with 24 bases between. CDR1 and CDR2 from the germline V gene are MDHEN and SYDVKM. The CDR3 sequence: CASSRDIGGAQGEQFF. Here the CDR3 DNA reads TGTGCCAGCAGTCGTGATATTGGGGGGGCTCAAGGCGAGCAGTTCTTC.

This clone has only a few counts. The genes are TRBV5-4 and TRBJ2-7, with TRBD1 identical over 9 bases. Germline CDR1 reads SGHNT; CDR2 reads YYREEE (reference sequence). The CDR3 consists of 14 residues. V gave up 8 bases and J gave up 3 bases; unmatched junction bases: 9. The CDR3 here is CASRLSGQGYEQYF. CDR3 bases: TGTGCCAGTAGACTCTCGGGACAGGGCTACGAGCAGTACTTC.

Concerning this clone: Other DNA sequences from this sample encode an identical CDR3 as well. The V and J genes are TRBV18 and TRBJ2-3, with D perhaps TRBD1 (5 bases). The CDR3 sequence is 13 residues long. Trimming removed 3 bases from V and 2 bases from J, with 6 bases in between. CDR1 KGHSH and CDR2 LQKENI come from the germline V gene. The CDR3 DNA reads as TGTGCCAGCTCACCGGGGCCCACAGATACGCAGTATTTT. It encodes CASSPGPTDTQYF.